This T cell receptor beta chain was obtained from a study of blood T cell repertoires in COVID-19. About the study: From the United States, Italy and Spain came samples of acute and convalescent COVID-19.

This CDR3 is built from 13 residues. CDR1 and CDR2 from the germline V gene are MNHEY and SMNVEV (reference sequence). Trimming took off 5 bases at V and 5 bases at J, with 10 bases between the two ends. This table comes from immunoSEQ multiplex PCR, and its TCRdb copy is limited to in-frame clones, with some not included. The sample lists some 400,000 clones, more than 75% occurring once. Sequenced: PBMCs or T cells enriched from blood (not recorded which). This sequence joins TRBV27 and TRBJ2-1, with D perhaps matching TRBD1 (5 bases). The receptor comes from a man under 40 who had recovered from COVID-19. CDR3 DNA sequence: TGTGCCAGCAGTCTTCAGGGAAACAATGAGCAGTTCTTC. Translated, it gives CASSLQGNNEQFF.